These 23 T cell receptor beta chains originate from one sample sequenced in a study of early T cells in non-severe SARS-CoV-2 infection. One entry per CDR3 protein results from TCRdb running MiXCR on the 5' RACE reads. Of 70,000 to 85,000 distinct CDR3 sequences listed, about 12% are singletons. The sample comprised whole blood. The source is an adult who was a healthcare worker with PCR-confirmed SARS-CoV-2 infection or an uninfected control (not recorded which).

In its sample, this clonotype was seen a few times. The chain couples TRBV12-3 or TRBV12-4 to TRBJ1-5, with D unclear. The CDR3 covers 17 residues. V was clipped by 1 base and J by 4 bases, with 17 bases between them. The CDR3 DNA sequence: TGTGCCAGCAGTTTAGAGCCCGGAGGCCCCGGGAATCAGCCCCAGCATTTT. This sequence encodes CASSLEPGGPGNQPQHF.

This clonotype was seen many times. CDR3 protein: CASRHRDPRTDTQYF. The CDR3 DNA reads as TGTGCCAGCAGGCACCGGGACCCTCGCACAGATACGCAGTATTTT. V and J are TRBV2 and TRBJ2-3, with D possibly called TRBD1 or TRBD2 (5 bases each). The CDR3 sequence is 15 residues long. Trimming shortened V by 6 bases and J by 1 base, and 14 bases separated the two germline ends. Germline V lookup: CDR1 SNHLY, CDR2 FYNNEI.

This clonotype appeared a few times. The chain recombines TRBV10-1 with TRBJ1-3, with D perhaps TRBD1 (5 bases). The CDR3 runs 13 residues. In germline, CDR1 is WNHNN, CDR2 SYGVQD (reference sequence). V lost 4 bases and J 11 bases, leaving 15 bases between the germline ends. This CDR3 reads CASSGDSQGPIYF. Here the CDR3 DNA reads TGCGCCAGCAGTGGTGACAGCCAAGGGCCCATATATTTT.

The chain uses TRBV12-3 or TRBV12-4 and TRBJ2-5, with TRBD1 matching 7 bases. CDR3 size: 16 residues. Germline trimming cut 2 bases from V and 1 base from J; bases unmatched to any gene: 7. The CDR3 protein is CASSLLAGGIQETQYF. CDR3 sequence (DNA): TGTGCCAGCAGTTTATTGGCAGGGGGAATCCAAGAGACCCAGTACTTC.

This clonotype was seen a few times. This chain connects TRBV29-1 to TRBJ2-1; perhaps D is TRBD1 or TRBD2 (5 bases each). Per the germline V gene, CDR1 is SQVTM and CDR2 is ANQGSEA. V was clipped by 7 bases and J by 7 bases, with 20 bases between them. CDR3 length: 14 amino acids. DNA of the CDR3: TGCAGCGCCCCCGGGACGGCTCTCGTGAATGAGCAGTTCTTC. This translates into CSAPGTALVNEQFF.

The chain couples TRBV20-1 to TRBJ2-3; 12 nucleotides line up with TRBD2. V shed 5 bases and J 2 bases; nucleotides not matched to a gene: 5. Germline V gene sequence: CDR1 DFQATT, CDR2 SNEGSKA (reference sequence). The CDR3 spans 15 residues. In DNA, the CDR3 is TGCAGTGCTCCTCGACTAGCGGGAGCCACAGATACGCAGTATTTT. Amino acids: CSAPRLAGATDTQYF.

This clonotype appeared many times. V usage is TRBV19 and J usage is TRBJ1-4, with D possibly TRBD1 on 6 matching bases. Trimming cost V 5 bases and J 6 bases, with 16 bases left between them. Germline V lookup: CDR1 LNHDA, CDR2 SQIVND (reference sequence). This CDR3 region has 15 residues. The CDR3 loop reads CASSYGQFVDEKLFF. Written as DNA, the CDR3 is TGTGCCAGTAGTTACGGACAGTTCGTAGATGAAAAACTGTTTTTT.

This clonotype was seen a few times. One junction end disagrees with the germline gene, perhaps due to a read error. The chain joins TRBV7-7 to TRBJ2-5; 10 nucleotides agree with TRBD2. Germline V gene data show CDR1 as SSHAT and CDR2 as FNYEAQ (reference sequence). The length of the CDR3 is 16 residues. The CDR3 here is CASSLVQREGPETQYF. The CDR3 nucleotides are TGTGCTAGCAGCTTAGTCCAGCGGGAGGGCCCGGAGACCCAGTACTTC.

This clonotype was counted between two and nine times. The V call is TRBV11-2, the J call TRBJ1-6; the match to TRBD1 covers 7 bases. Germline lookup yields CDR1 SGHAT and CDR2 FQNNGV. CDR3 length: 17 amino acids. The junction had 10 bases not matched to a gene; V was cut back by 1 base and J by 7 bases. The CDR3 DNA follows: TGTGCCAGCAGCTTAGTCGCCGGTAGGGGGCCAAATTCACCCCTCCACTTT. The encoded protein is CASSLVAGRGPNSPLHF.

The CDR3 nucleotides are TGTGCCACCAGTGTAGCGGGAAAGTCCTACAATGAGCAGTTCTTC. Protein sequence: CATSVAGKSYNEQFF. The chain couples TRBV24-1 to TRBJ2-1; 8 nucleotides match TRBD2. Germline V gene sequence: CDR1 KGHDR, CDR2 SFDVKD. The CDR3 totals 15 residues. J lost 1 base, V lost 5 bases, and 3 bases had no gene match.

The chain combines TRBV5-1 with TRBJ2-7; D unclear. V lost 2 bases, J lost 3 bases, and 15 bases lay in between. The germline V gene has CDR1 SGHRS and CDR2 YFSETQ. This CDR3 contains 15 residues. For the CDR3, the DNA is TGCGCCAGCAGCTTCCTGGGCCCTCCCAACTACGAGCAGTACTTC. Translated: CASSFLGPPNYEQYF.

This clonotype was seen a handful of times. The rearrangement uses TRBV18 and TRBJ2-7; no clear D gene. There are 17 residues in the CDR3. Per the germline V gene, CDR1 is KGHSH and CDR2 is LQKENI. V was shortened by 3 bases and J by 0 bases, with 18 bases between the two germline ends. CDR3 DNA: TGTGCCAGCTCACCGGGTCCTCGCGGTACGCCCTCCTACGAGCAGTACTTC. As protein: CASSPGPRGTPSYEQYF.

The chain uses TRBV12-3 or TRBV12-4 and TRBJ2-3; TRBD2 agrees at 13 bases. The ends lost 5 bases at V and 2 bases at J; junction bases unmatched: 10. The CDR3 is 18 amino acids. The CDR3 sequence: CASSNPGLAGLYTDTQYF. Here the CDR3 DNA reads TGTGCCAGCAGTAACCCGGGACTAGCGGGGCTGTACACAGATACGCAGTATTTT.

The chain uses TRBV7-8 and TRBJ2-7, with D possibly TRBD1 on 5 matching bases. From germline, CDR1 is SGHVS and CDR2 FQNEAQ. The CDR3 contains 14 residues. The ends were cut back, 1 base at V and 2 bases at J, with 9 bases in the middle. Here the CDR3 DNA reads TGTGCCAGCAGCTTAGGGACAAATACCTACGAGCAGTACTTC. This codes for CASSLGTNTYEQYF.

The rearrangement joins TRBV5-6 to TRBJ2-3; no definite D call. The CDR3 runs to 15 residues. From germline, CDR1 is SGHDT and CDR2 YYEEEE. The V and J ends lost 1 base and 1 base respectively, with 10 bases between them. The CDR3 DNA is TGTGCCAGCAGCTTGCCTGGGCTCGGCACAGATACGCAGTATTTT. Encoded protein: CASSLPGLGTDTQYF.

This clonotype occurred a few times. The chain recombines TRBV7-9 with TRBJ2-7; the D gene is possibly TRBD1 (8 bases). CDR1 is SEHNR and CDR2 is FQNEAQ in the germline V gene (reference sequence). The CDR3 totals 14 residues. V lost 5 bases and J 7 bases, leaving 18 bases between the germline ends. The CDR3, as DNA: TGTGCCAGCAGCCCCACAGGGGGGGCTGTTGAGCAGTACTTC. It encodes CASSPTGGAVEQYF.

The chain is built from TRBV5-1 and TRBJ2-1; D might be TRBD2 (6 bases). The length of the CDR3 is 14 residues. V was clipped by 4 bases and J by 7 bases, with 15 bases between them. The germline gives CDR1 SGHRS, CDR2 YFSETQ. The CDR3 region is CASSTRLRGNEQFF. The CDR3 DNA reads TGCGCCAGCAGCACCCGCTTACGGGGGAATGAGCAGTTCTTC.

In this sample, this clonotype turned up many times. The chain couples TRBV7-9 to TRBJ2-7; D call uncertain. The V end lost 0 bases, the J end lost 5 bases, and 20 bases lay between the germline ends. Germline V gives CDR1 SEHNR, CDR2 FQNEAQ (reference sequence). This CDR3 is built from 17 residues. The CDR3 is CASSLAPRSHPNNEQYF. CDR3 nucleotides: TGTGCCAGCAGCTTAGCCCCACGGTCCCATCCGAACAACGAGCAGTACTTC.

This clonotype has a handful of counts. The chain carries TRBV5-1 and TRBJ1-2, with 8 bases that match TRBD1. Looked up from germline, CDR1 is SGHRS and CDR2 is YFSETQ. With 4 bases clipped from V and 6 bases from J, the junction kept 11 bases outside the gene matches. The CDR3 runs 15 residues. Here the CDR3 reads CASSPGTGAFDGYTF. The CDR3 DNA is TGCGCCAGCAGCCCCGGGACAGGCGCCTTCGATGGCTACACCTTC. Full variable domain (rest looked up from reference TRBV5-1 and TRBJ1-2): KAGVTQTPRYLIKTRGQQVTLSCSPISGHRSVSWYQQTPGQGLQFLFEYFSETQRNKGNFPGRFSGRQFSNSRSEMNVSTLELGDSALYLCASSPGTGAFDGYTFGSGTRLTVV.

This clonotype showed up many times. DNA for the CDR3: TGTGCCAGCAGTTCCGGCCCGGGCCCCTACGAGCAGTACTTC. As protein: CASSSGPGPYEQYF. This chain connects TRBV28 to TRBJ2-7; D gene unclear. The CDR3 covers 14 residues. The ends were cut back, 4 bases at V and 2 bases at J, with 12 bases in the middle. Germline loops: CDR1 MDHEN, CDR2 SYDVKM. The variable domain in full, with the rest retrieved from reference TRBV28 and TRBJ2-7, is DVKVTQSSRYLVKRTGEKVFLECVQDMDHENMFWYRQDPGLGLRLIYFSYDVKMKEKGDIPEGYSVSREKKERFSLILESASTNQTSMYLCASSSGPGPYEQYFGPGTRLTVT.

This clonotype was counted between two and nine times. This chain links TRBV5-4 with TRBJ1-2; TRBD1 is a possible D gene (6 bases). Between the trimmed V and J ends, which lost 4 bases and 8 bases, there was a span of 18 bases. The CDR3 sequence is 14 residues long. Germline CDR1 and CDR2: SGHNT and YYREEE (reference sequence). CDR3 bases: TGTGCCAGCAGCCTGGGGGCGGGGGAGTCGGGCTACACCTTC. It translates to CASSLGAGESGYTF.

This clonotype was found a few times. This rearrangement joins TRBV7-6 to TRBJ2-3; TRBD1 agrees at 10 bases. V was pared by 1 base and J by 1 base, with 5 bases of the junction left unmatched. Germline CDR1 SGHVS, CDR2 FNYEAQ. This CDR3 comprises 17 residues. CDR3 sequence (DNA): TGTGCCAGCAGCTTAGTAGGGGACAGGGGTCGCACAGATACGCAGTATTTT. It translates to CASSLVGDRGRTDTQYF.

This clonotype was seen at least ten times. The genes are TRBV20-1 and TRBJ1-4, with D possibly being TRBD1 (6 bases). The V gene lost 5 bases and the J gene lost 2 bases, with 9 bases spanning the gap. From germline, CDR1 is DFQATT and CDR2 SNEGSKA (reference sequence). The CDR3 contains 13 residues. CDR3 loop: CSAEGQTNEKLFF. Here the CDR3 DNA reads TGCAGTGCTGAAGGACAGACTAATGAAAAACTGTTTTTT.